The clone carrying this TCR beta chain was counted ten times or more. The sample belongs to a study of glioma-infiltrating T cells. CDR1 and CDR2 from the germline V gene are SGHTA and FQGNSA. With 6 bases clipped from V and 2 bases from J, the junction kept 3 bases outside the gene matches. The CDR3 has 14 amino acids. TCR alpha and beta CDR3 regions were amplified from RNA using iRepertoire nested multiplex PCR. One entry per CDR3 protein, called by TCRdb with MiXCR from the multiplex PCR reads. Found here are about 22,000 distinct CDR3 sequences, 20% to 25% of them singletons; the top ten hold around 13%.

This sequence was found in a human donor with low-grade glioma or glioblastoma, undergoing nonglioma brain surgery, or in good health (not recorded which). This chain joins TRBV7-2 and TRBJ2-1; 8 bases are a match to TRBD2. The sequenced sample was glioma tissue, nonneoplastic brain tissue, or PBMCs (not recorded which). The CDR3 region is CASSRGGPYNEQFF. The CDR3 DNA is TGTGCCAGCAGTCGCGGGGGGCCCTACAATGAGCAGTTCTTC.